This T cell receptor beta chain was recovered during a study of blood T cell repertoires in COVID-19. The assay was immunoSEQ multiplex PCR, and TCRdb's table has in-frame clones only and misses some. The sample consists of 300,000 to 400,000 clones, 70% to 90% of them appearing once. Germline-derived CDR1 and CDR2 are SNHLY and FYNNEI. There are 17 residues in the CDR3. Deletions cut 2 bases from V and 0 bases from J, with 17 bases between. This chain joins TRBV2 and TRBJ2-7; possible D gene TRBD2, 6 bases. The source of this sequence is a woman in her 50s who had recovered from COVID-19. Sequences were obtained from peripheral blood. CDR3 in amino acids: CASSEYAGRFASYEQYF. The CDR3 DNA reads TGTGCCAGCAGTGAATACGCAGGGAGGTTTGCCTCCTACGAGCAGTACTTC.